The 32 T cell receptor beta chains listed next were all sequenced from one sample in a study of blood T cells in healthy people across ages. Sample-barcoded 5' priming and a J-beta primer mix drove a second PCR of about 7 to 11 cycles. TCRdb analysed the 5' RACE reads with MiXCR anew, one entry per CDR3 protein. There are about 780,000 distinct CDR3 sequences in the sample; 35% to 50% occur only once, and approximately 18% lies in the top ten. The sequenced sample consisted of blood. These receptors all come from a man older than 75 in good health.

The chain employs TRBV5-1 and TRBJ2-3, with 9 positions matching TRBD2. Germline V gene lookup returns CDR1 SGHRS and CDR2 YFSETQ. V shed 3 bases and J 2 bases; nucleotides not matched to a gene: 4. The CDR3 has 15 amino acids. CDR3 in DNA: TGCGCCAGCAGCTCCCGGACTAGCGACACAGATACGCAGTATTTT. It is translated as CASSSRTSDTDTQYF.

This sequence joins TRBV5-1 and TRBJ1-4; 8 nucleotides match TRBD1. After removal of 2 bases from V and 4 bases from J, the junction contained 10 bases not matched to a gene. This CDR3 comprises 17 residues. Germline CDR1 is SGHRS and CDR2 is YFSETQ. CDR3 sequence: CASSLEGRQGFNEKLFF. The DNA for the CDR3 is TGCGCCAGCAGCTTAGAAGGCCGACAGGGGTTTAATGAAAAACTGTTTTTT.

J is TRBJ2-7 and V is TRBV6-2 or TRBV6-3, with unresolved D. The V end lost 2 bases, the J end lost 3 bases, and 14 bases lay between the germline ends. This CDR3 region has 15 residues. In germline, CDR1 is MNHEY, CDR2 SVGEGT. CDR3 DNA sequence: TGTGCCAGCAGTTACAGCTGGGCGTCGGGCTACGAGCAGTACTTC. Its protein product is CASSYSWASGYEQYF.

The chain carries TRBV29-1 and TRBJ2-2; the match to TRBD1 covers 9 bases. This CDR3 contains 14 residues. Germline loops: CDR1 SQVTM, CDR2 ANQGSEA. With V trimmed by 4 bases and J by 3 bases, 3 bases remained unmatched. The chain's CDR3 is CSVGGQGDTGELFF. Here the CDR3 DNA reads TGCAGCGTTGGGGGACAGGGTGACACCGGGGAGCTGTTTTTT.

The chain couples TRBV20-1 to TRBJ2-1; 12 positions agree with TRBD2. The CDR3 consists of 16 residues. Germline V gives CDR1 DFQATT, CDR2 SNEGSKA (reference sequence). V was clipped by 4 bases and J by 4 bases; unmatched bases: 8. The CDR3 spells CSAKSRTSGDYNEQFF. The CDR3 bases are TGCAGTGCTAAATCCCGGACTAGCGGGGATTACAATGAGCAGTTCTTC.

The chain is built from TRBV20-1 and TRBJ2-3, with 8 bases identical to TRBD2. With V trimmed by 3 bases and J by 0 bases, 5 bases remained unmatched. Germline V gene sequence: CDR1 DFQATT, CDR2 SNEGSKA (reference sequence). The CDR3 spans 15 residues. CDR3: CSARSGRGSTDTQYF. The CDR3 nucleotides are TGCAGTGCTAGGTCCGGGAGGGGTAGCACAGATACGCAGTATTTT.

As to this clonotype: With a much larger clone just one base away, this may be a read error. The rearrangement joins TRBV5-1 to TRBJ2-5, with 10 positions matching TRBD2. J lost 11 bases, V lost 6 bases, and 16 bases had no gene match. Per germline, CDR1 SGHRS and CDR2 YFSETQ. The CDR3 sequence is 15 residues long. The CDR3 sequence is CASTYLAGVTNDQYF. CDR3 DNA: TGCGCCAGCACCTATCTAGCGGGAGTTACAAATGATCAGTACTTC.

The rearrangement joins TRBV5-1 to TRBJ1-1; maybe TRBD1 (5 bases). CDR1 is SGHRS, CDR2 YFSETQ, per germline. The CDR3 loop spans 14 amino acids. Trimming pared 1 base from V and 5 bases from J, leaving 12 bases between. The CDR3 region has the DNA TGCGCCAGCAGCTTGACCCGACAGAGTACTGAAGCTTTCTTT. This sequence encodes CASSLTRQSTEAFF. Full variable domain (remainder filled in from reference TRBV5-1 and TRBJ1-1): KAGVTQTPRYLIKTRGQQVTLSCSPISGHRSVSWYQQTPGQGLQFLFEYFSETQRNKGNFPGRFSGRQFSNSRSEMNVSTLELGDSALYLCASSLTRQSTEAFFGQGTRLTVV.

This clonotype has at least ten counts. The chain uses TRBV20-1 and TRBJ2-1; D call uncertain. V gave up 2 bases and J gave up 2 bases, with 7 bases separating them. The length of the CDR3 is 13 residues. Per the germline V gene, CDR1 is DFQATT and CDR2 is SNEGSKA (reference sequence). This chain's CDR3 is CSARRLAYNEQFF. CDR3 nucleotide sequence: TGCAGTGCTAGAAGATTGGCCTACAATGAGCAGTTCTTC.

The DNA of the CDR3 is TGTGCCAGCAGCCTGGGACTAGCGGGACGGGGGGGTGAGCAGTACTTC. This translates into CASSLGLAGRGGEQYF. The chain links TRBV12-3 or TRBV12-4 to TRBJ2-7; 13 bases line up with TRBD2. J gave up 7 bases and V 6 bases, and 12 bases lay outside the gene matches. The CDR3 runs to 16 residues.

Here the CDR3 DNA reads TGCAGTGCTAGGACGGGACTAGCGGGAGTCTTCTACAATGAGCAGTTCTTC. Its protein is CSARTGLAGVFYNEQFF. The rearrangement joins TRBV20-1 to TRBJ2-1, with 14 bases that match TRBD2. With V trimmed by 3 bases and J by 3 bases, 7 bases remained unmatched. There are 17 residues in the CDR3. Germline V gene data show CDR1 as DFQATT and CDR2 as SNEGSKA (reference sequence).

This chain joins TRBV3-1 and TRBJ1-2; 7 bases align to TRBD1. Germline V gene sequence: CDR1 LGHDT, CDR2 YNNKEL (reference sequence). Trimming at V came to 1 base and at J to 4 bases, leaving 3 bases not matched to a gene. This CDR3 is built from 14 residues. CDR3 nucleotides: TGTGCCAGCAGCCAAGGGGGACAGAGCTATGGCTACACCTTC. Translated: CASSQGGQSYGYTF.

Comment on this clonotype: This may arise from a read error, as a much more abundant clone is one base away. The genes are TRBV7-8 and TRBJ2-5; D is unresolved. CDR3 length: 16 amino acids. CDR1 and CDR2 from the germline V gene are SGHVS and FQNEAQ. Trimming removed 4 bases from V and 11 bases from J, with 26 bases in between. The CDR3 protein is CASSSRTGPSNNEQYF. In DNA form, the CDR3 reads TGTGCCAGCAGCTCCCGGACGGGCCCCTCTAACAATGAGCAGTACTTC.

This clonotype occurred many times. The chain is built from TRBV3-1 and TRBJ2-5; D ambiguous. The V end lost 3 bases, the J end lost 0 bases, and 2 bases lay between the germline ends. Germline CDR1 LGHDT, CDR2 YNNKEL (reference sequence). This CDR3 comprises 12 residues. CDR3 sequence (DNA): TGTGCCAGCAGCCATGACCAAGAGACCCAGTACTTC. It yields the protein CASSHDQETQYF.

The J gene is TRBJ2-1, the V gene TRBV5-5; 10 positions match TRBD1. The V gene end was trimmed by 2 bases and the J gene end by 8 bases; junction bases not matched to a gene: 4. Germline-derived CDR1 and CDR2 are SGHKS and YYEKEE (reference sequence). The CDR3 runs 14 residues. The CDR3 region is CASSFGTGVDEQFF. The CDR3 DNA sequence: TGTGCCAGCAGCTTCGGGACAGGGGTCGATGAGCAGTTCTTC.

Remarks on this clonotype: This may be a read error, as it is one base from a much larger clone. This chain joins TRBV20-1 and TRBJ2-1; 11 nucleotides align to TRBD2. After removal of 5 bases from V and 3 bases from J, the junction contained 6 bases not matched to a gene. This CDR3 spans 15 amino acids. From germline, CDR1 is DFQATT and CDR2 SNEGSKA (reference sequence). This CDR3 is CSAEGTSGNYNEQFF. The CDR3 bases are TGCAGTGCTGAAGGGACTAGCGGAAACTACAATGAGCAGTTCTTC.

V is TRBV12-3 or TRBV12-4 and J is TRBJ2-1; D gene ambiguous. The CDR3 sequence is 16 residues long. Trimming removed 3 bases from V and 2 bases from J, with 14 bases in between. As DNA, the CDR3 is TGTGCCAGCAGTTTCCCCCGACTGGATCCCTACAATGAGCAGTTCTTC. Translated, it gives CASSFPRLDPYNEQFF.

The J gene is TRBJ2-1, the V gene TRBV20-1; 10 bases are shared with TRBD2. Germline V gene lookup returns CDR1 DFQATT and CDR2 SNEGSKA (reference sequence). This CDR3 contains 14 residues. V dropped 6 bases and J dropped 2; count of bases not matched to a gene: 4. The CDR3: CSALSGGAYNEQFF. As DNA, the CDR3 is TGCAGTGCCCTGAGCGGGGGGGCCTACAATGAGCAGTTCTTC.

This clonotype was seen many times. The genes are TRBV7-6 and TRBJ2-5; the match to TRBD2 covers 8 bases. The V gene's germline CDR1 is SGHVS and CDR2 FNYEAQ. The CDR3 extends over 15 amino acids. V trimming: 1 base; J trimming: 4 bases; junction bases outside the gene matches: 5. The DNA for the CDR3 is TGTGCCAGCAGCTTAGGGACTAGCTTTCGAGAGACCCAGTACTTC. The encoded protein is CASSLGTSFRETQYF.

The chain is built from TRBV7-9 and TRBJ1-2; possibly TRBD1 for D (5 bases). V shed 6 bases and J shed 7 bases, with 18 bases lying between them. Germline V CDR1 and CDR2: SEHNR, FQNEAQ (reference sequence). The CDR3 length is 14 residues. The CDR3 region has the DNA TGTGCCAGCAGGGGACGGACTGCCTTGGGTGGCTACACCTTC. Its translation: CASRGRTALGGYTF.

The chain employs TRBV27 and TRBJ1-2; D remains unclear. Deletions cut 8 bases from V and 4 bases from J, with 14 bases between. In germline, CDR1 is MNHEY, CDR2 SMNVEV (reference sequence). The CDR3 loop spans 13 amino acids. CDR3 sequence reads: CASGGRSLYGYTF. The CDR3 region has the DNA TGTGCCAGCGGCGGACGGTCCCTCTATGGCTACACCTTC.

This clonotype was recorded a few times. The chain links TRBV20-1 to TRBJ2-7; TRBD1 agrees at 11 bases. From germline, CDR1 is DFQATT and CDR2 SNEGSKA (reference sequence). V trimming: 3 bases; J trimming: 2 bases; junction bases outside the gene matches: 6. The CDR3 is made up of 15 amino acids. The CDR3 here is CSARGQGVSPYEQYF. The CDR3 DNA reads TGCAGTGCTAGGGGACAGGGGGTTAGCCCCTACGAGCAGTACTTC.

This clonotype was seen a handful of times. This chain connects TRBV6-2 or TRBV6-3 to TRBJ2-5, with D perhaps assigned TRBD1 or TRBD2 (5 bases each). This CDR3 is 15 amino acids long. Germline V gene sequence: CDR1 MNHEY, CDR2 SVGEGT. With 4 bases removed from V and 10 bases from J, the gap between germline ends came to 22 bases. CDR3 protein: CASSWDPRAYGGQYF. Here the CDR3 DNA reads TGTGCCAGCAGTTGGGACCCTCGGGCTTATGGTGGCCAGTACTTC.

This rearrangement joins TRBV27 to TRBJ2-5, with TRBD2 matching over 9 bases. The CDR3 has 13 residues. Germline CDR1 and CDR2: MNHEY and SMNVEV (reference sequence). V lost 7 bases, J lost 13 bases, and 13 bases stayed unmatched. The CDR3 reads CASTLGLAGSLYF. CDR3 in DNA: TGTGCCAGCACCTTGGGGCTAGCGGGATCCCTGTACTTC.

This clonotype was observed a handful of times. The chain recombines TRBV29-1 with TRBJ1-1; D is uncertain. The germline gives CDR1 SQVTM, CDR2 ANQGSEA. The CDR3 is 15 amino acids. Trimming left V 7 bases short and J 0 bases short, with 18 bases between. DNA for the CDR3: TGCAGCGCAGACAAAGGGAGAGGGATGAACACTGAAGCTTTCTTT. As protein: CSADKGRGMNTEAFF.

The V gene is TRBV27, the J gene TRBJ2-1, with 8 bases identical to TRBD2. This CDR3 has 15 amino acids. Germline assignment: CDR1 MNHEY and CDR2 SMNVEV (reference sequence). V gave up 6 bases and J gave up 10 bases; unmatched junction bases: 14. The CDR3 DNA reads as TGTGCCAGCAGGGCGACCGGGACTAGACCGACCGAGCAGTTCTTC. Translation: CASRATGTRPTEQFF.

Worth noting for this clonotype: The junction shows a germline mismatch at one end, possibly a read error. V usage is TRBV4-1 and J usage is TRBJ2-1; 7 bases line up with TRBD1. The CDR3 spans 18 residues. Germline V gene sequence: CDR1 MGHRA, CDR2 YSYEKL. The chain's CDR3 is CASSQGPPGTDSHNEQFF. The CDR3 DNA sequence: TGCGCCAGCAGCCAAGGTCCCCCTGGGACAGACTCCCACAATGAGCAGTTCTTC.

Many counts were recorded for this clonotype. The chain links TRBV4-2 to TRBJ2-7; no definite D call. The CDR3 length is 15 residues. V lost 2 bases and J 0 bases, leaving 11 bases between the germline ends. CDR1 is LGHNA, CDR2 YNFKEQ, per germline. This CDR3 is CASSQTASSSYEQYF. CDR3 DNA sequence: TGTGCCAGCAGCCAAACGGCCTCGAGCTCCTACGAGCAGTACTTC.

As for this clonotype: Possible read error: a much larger clone is one base away. The genes are TRBV5-1 and TRBJ1-2; 8 bases are a match to TRBD1. The CDR3 consists of 13 residues. V lost 4 bases to trimming and J lost 3 bases; unmatched junction nucleotides: 2. The V gene's germline CDR1 is SGHRS and CDR2 YFSETQ. The CDR3 loop is CASSVGQDYGYTF. In nucleotides, the CDR3 is TGCGCCAGCAGCGTGGGACAGGACTATGGCTACACCTTC.

The rearrangement links TRBV29-1 to TRBJ2-7; D may be TRBD1 (5 bases). V lost 7 bases and J lost 8, with 15 bases in between. CDR1 is SQVTM and CDR2 is ANQGSEA in the germline V gene. The CDR3 runs 11 residues. Here the CDR3 reads CSGSEQDKQYF. The CDR3 DNA reads TGCAGCGGGAGCGAACAGGACAAGCAGTACTTC.

This clonotype has a count of ten or more. The V gene is TRBV7-2, the J gene TRBJ2-1; TRBD1 aligns across 7 bases. This CDR3 has 15 amino acids. V lost 7 bases to trimming and J lost 9 bases; unmatched junction nucleotides: 15. Germline loops: CDR1 SGHTA, CDR2 FQGNSA. This CDR3 reads CASNTGTELFSEQFF. The DNA for the CDR3 is TGTGCCAGCAACACCGGGACAGAGTTGTTTAGTGAGCAGTTCTTC.

This clonotype was observed once. The rearrangement joins TRBV6-2 or TRBV6-3 to TRBJ2-7; TRBD2 is a possible D gene (6 bases). This CDR3 is 14 amino acids long. Per the germline V gene, CDR1 is MNHEY and CDR2 is SVGEGT. The ends were cut back, 10 bases at V and 1 base at J, with 17 bases in the middle. The DNA of the CDR3 is TGTGCCACCGAACGGGCTAGCGTATCCTACGAGCAGTACTTC. Translated, it gives CATERASVSYEQYF.